This entry lists 30 T cell receptor beta chains sequenced from one sample in a study of response to subunit inactivated influenza vaccine. From the RT-PCR reads, TCRdb called clonotypes with MiXCR, one entry per CDR3 protein. The table lists 650,000 to 800,000 distinct CDR3 sequences, about a fifth of them singletons. The sample consisted of PBMCs from blood, taken more than 4 days after vaccination. The receptor source for this set is a man in his fifties who received an inactivated influenza vaccine.

The rearrangement links TRBV20-1 to TRBJ2-3; D possibly corresponds to TRBD1 (6 bases). The CDR3 is 15 residues long. CDR1 is DFQATT and CDR2 is SNEGSKA in the germline V gene (reference sequence). Trimming left V 0 bases short and J 4 bases short, with 14 bases between. CDR3 sequence: CSARDTGRGPDTQYF. The CDR3 DNA reads TGCAGTGCTAGAGATACGGGCAGGGGCCCAGATACGCAGTATTTT.

This clonotype was seen only a few times. This chain connects TRBV11-2 to TRBJ2-5, with TRBD1 identical over 9 bases. V gave up 2 bases and J gave up 3 bases; unmatched junction bases: 4. The length of the CDR3 is 15 residues. The V gene's germline CDR1 is SGHAT and CDR2 FQNNGV. CDR3 sequence reads: CASSLTGTGKETQYF. The CDR3 DNA sequence: TGTGCCAGCAGCTTAACCGGGACAGGGAAAGAGACCCAGTACTTC.

The chain uses TRBV28 and TRBJ2-6, with 7 positions matching TRBD1. The CDR3 has 20 residues. J was trimmed by 0 bases and V by 4 bases; bases with no gene match: 15. Germline V gives CDR1 MDHEN, CDR2 SYDVKM. The CDR3 reads CASSSLFLRGHSSGANVLTF. In nucleotides, the CDR3 is TGTGCCAGCAGTTCCCTCTTTTTGAGGGGGCACAGCTCTGGGGCCAACGTCCTGACTTTC.

The chain recombines TRBV4-3 with TRBJ1-1; D uncertain. The CDR3 consists of 15 residues. V lost 0 bases and J 1 base, leaving 9 bases between the germline ends. CDR1 is LGHNA and CDR2 is YSLEER in the germline V gene. CDR3 bases: TGCGCCAGCAGCCAAGATCCCGAGGGGAACACTGAAGCTTTCTTT. Translation gives CASSQDPEGNTEAFF.

This clonotype was counted between two and nine times. The genes are TRBV7-6 and TRBJ2-2, with TRBD2 identical over 13 bases. The V and J ends lost 5 bases and 5 bases, in that order; junction bases with no gene match: 8. The CDR3 sequence is 17 residues long. Looked up from germline, CDR1 is SGHVS and CDR2 is FNYEAQ. CDR3 nucleotides: TGTGCCAGCAGCGTAAGGCCGGGACTAGCGGGGACCGGGGAGCTGTTTTTT. This encodes CASSVRPGLAGTGELFF.

The CDR3 DNA is TGTGCCAGCAGCCCGGTTAGCGGGAATGTAGATACGCAGTATTTT. Its protein is CASSPVSGNVDTQYF. This chain connects TRBV12-3 or TRBV12-4 to TRBJ2-3; 8 nucleotides align to TRBD2. J gave up 5 bases and V 6 bases, and 10 bases lay outside the gene matches. CDR3 length: 15 residues.

V is TRBV12-3 or TRBV12-4 and J is TRBJ2-5; 7 bases align to TRBD2. The CDR3 spans 15 residues. V lost 6 bases and J lost 2; bases outside the gene matches: 9. CDR3 nucleotide sequence: TGTGCCAGCAGCCCCCCCGGGGGGTGGCAAGAGACCCAGTACTTC. This gives the protein CASSPPGGWQETQYF.

This clonotype was seen a handful of times. The chain uses TRBV20-1 and TRBJ2-1; 9 bases map to TRBD2. This CDR3 region has 14 residues. Germline V gene data show CDR1 as DFQATT and CDR2 as SNEGSKA (reference sequence). V was clipped by 2 bases and J by 6 bases; unmatched bases: 5. CDR3 coding DNA: TGCAGTGCTAGATCCGCGGGAGGGAGCAATGAGCAGTTCTTC. This translates into CSARSAGGSNEQFF.

The rearrangement joins TRBV6-1 to TRBJ2-6, with a tentative D call TRBD2 (5 bases). The V and J ends lost 6 bases and 3 bases respectively, with 9 bases between them. Germline V CDR1 and CDR2: MNHNS, SASEGT. The CDR3 sequence is 14 residues long. The CDR3 here is CASRGSGGANVLTF. The CDR3 region has the DNA TGTGCCAGCAGGGGGAGTGGTGGGGCCAACGTCCTGACTTTC.

V gene TRBV7-3 combines with J gene TRBJ2-4; D is undetermined. Germline V CDR1 and CDR2: SGHTA, FQGTGA. The CDR3 covers 13 residues. V shed 0 bases and J shed 8 bases, with 8 bases lying between them. CDR3 region: CASSLTYADIQYF. The CDR3 DNA follows: TGTGCCAGCAGCTTAACGTACGCGGACATTCAGTACTTC.

This clonotype has only a few counts. The chain has TRBV27 and TRBJ2-1; perhaps TRBD2 as D (5 bases). This CDR3 comprises 14 residues. The V end was cut by 2 bases, the J end by 7 bases, with 12 bases between. The germline V gene has CDR1 MNHEY and CDR2 SMNVEV (reference sequence). The CDR3 protein is CASSLKGLYNEQFF. The DNA of the CDR3 is TGTGCCAGCAGTTTAAAAGGACTCTATAATGAGCAGTTCTTC.

The CDR3 reads CASSFKRSSTDTQYF. CDR3 in DNA: TGTGCCAGCAGTTTCAAGCGGTCTAGCACAGATACGCAGTATTTT. The chain links TRBV12-3 or TRBV12-4 to TRBJ2-3; a weak D match, TRBD2 (5 bases). This CDR3 contains 15 residues. V was cut by 3 bases and J by 0 bases, with 10 bases left in between.

In its sample, this clonotype was seen a few times. The chain couples TRBV5-6 to TRBJ1-1; 7 positions agree with TRBD1. The V gene's germline CDR1 is SGHDT and CDR2 YYEEEE. Germline trimming cut 4 bases from V and 4 bases from J; bases unmatched to any gene: 13. The CDR3 length is 16 residues. CDR3 residues: CASSLALTGPGTEAFF. The CDR3 region has the DNA TGTGCCAGCAGCCTGGCTCTGACAGGGCCAGGCACTGAAGCTTTCTTT.

The DNA for the CDR3 is TGCGCCAGCAGCCAAGAGGCGCAGACCTACGAGCAGTACTTC. Residues: CASSQEAQTYEQYF. The V and J genes are TRBV4-1 and TRBJ2-7; no clear D. This CDR3 is 14 amino acids long. Germline loops: CDR1 MGHRA, CDR2 YSYEKL. Trimming removed 0 bases from V and 2 bases from J, with 8 bases in between.

The chain couples TRBV28 to TRBJ1-4, with D maybe TRBD1 (6 bases). The length of the CDR3 is 14 residues. The V gene lost 3 bases and the J gene lost 7 bases, with 12 bases spanning the gap. Germline V gene data show CDR1 as MDHEN and CDR2 as SYDVKM. CDR3 coding DNA: TGTGCCAGCAGTTTGGTAGGGGGGAGTGAAAAACTGTTTTTT. It encodes CASSLVGGSEKLFF. Using reference TRBV28 and TRBJ1-4 for the parts outside the CDR3, the full variable domain is DVKVTQSSRYLVKRTGEKVFLECVQDMDHENMFWYRQDPGLGLRLIYFSYDVKMKEKGDIPEGYSVSREKKERFSLILESASTNQTSMYLCASSLVGGSEKLFFGSGTQLSVL.

This clonotype was seen only a few times. The chain uses TRBV4-2 and TRBJ2-2; D unresolved. CDR1 LGHNA and CDR2 YNFKEQ come from the germline V gene. The germline V and J ends were trimmed by 0 bases and 4 bases, with 9 bases remaining between them. The CDR3 spans 15 residues. The CDR3 nucleotides are TGTGCCAGCAGCCAAGAGCTGGTAGGCACCGGGGAGCTGTTTTTT. This codes for CASSQELVGTGELFF.

This clonotype has more than one count but fewer than ten. This chain joins TRBV28 and TRBJ2-3; D is perhaps TRBD2 (6 bases). CDR3 length: 16 residues. Germline lookup yields CDR1 MDHEN and CDR2 SYDVKM. V was trimmed by 4 bases and J by 1 base, leaving 15 bases between them. The CDR3: CASSSSSGWGTDTQYF. The CDR3, as DNA: TGTGCCAGCAGTTCTTCAAGCGGGTGGGGCACAGATACGCAGTATTTT.

This clonotype was counted a few times. The CDR3 nucleotides read TGCAGTGCTAAGACTAGCGATGAGCAGTTCTTC. The encoded protein is CSAKTSDEQFF. The chain combines TRBV20-1 with TRBJ2-1; 8 nucleotides line up with TRBD2. This CDR3 is 11 amino acids long. V dropped 4 bases and J dropped 8; count of bases not matched to a gene: 1. Germline V CDR1 and CDR2: DFQATT, SNEGSKA (reference sequence).

This clonotype was observed a few times. V usage is TRBV12-3 or TRBV12-4 and J usage is TRBJ2-1; no reliable D call. Trimming removed 1 base from V and 4 bases from J, with 8 bases in between. This CDR3 is 14 amino acids long. CDR3 in DNA: TGTGCCAGCAGTTTAGGAGTCCGGTACAATGAGCAGTTCTTC. It specifies CASSLGVRYNEQFF.

This clonotype was seen a few times. This chain uses TRBV7-9 with TRBJ1-4; a possible D gene is TRBD1 (6 bases). The germline V and J ends were trimmed by 4 bases and 7 bases, with 16 bases remaining between them. This CDR3 comprises 15 residues. Germline-derived CDR1 and CDR2 are SEHNR and FQNEAQ (reference sequence). This CDR3 reads CASSYPTGTGEKLFF. CDR3 in DNA: TGTGCCAGCAGCTACCCCACAGGGACGGGTGAAAAACTGTTTTTT.

This clonotype was counted between two and nine times. This chain connects TRBV20-1 to TRBJ2-3; D not certain. The CDR3 loop spans 14 amino acids. CDR1 is DFQATT, CDR2 SNEGSKA, per germline (reference sequence). The V end was cut by 2 bases, the J end by 2 bases, with 11 bases between. CDR3 region: CSARPSRFTDTQYF. The CDR3 DNA sequence: TGCAGTGCTAGACCGAGCCGATTCACAGATACGCAGTATTTT.

The rearrangement links TRBV7-8 to TRBJ2-2; the match to TRBD2 covers 14 bases. V gave up 1 base and J gave up 3 bases; unmatched junction bases: 10. Germline CDR1 reads SGHVS; CDR2 reads FQNEAQ. This CDR3 region has 20 residues. CDR3 sequence: CASSLGRLAGGPRDTGELFF. In DNA, the CDR3 is TGTGCCAGCAGCTTAGGACGACTAGCGGGAGGGCCAAGGGACACCGGGGAGCTGTTTTTT.

Concerning this clonotype: This is likely a read error, given that the CDR3 carries no conserved phenylalanine or tryptophan at its end. The DNA is left out, because the CDR3 cannot be placed on it with certainty; the CDR3 is given as TCRdb lists it. The chain carries TRBV3-1 and TRBJ1-1; the table calls TRBD1, which could not be checked here. The CDR3 has 20 residues if both end residues are counted. Germline CDR1 LGHDT, CDR2 YNNKEL (reference sequence). The CDR3 protein is CASSQGVQGYNAAGNTEAFL.

J is TRBJ2-7 and V is TRBV20-1; D call uncertain. The CDR3 has 11 residues. Trimming removed 0 bases at V and 4 bases at J, with 4 bases between. Germline V gives CDR1 DFQATT, CDR2 SNEGSKA (reference sequence). The CDR3 nucleotides are TGCAGTGCTAGAGATCATTACGAGCAGTACTTC. Translating it yields CSARDHYEQYF.

The V and J genes are TRBV5-1 and TRBJ1-2; no firm D call. This CDR3 has 15 residues. V was trimmed by 0 bases and J by 4 bases, leaving 13 bases between them. CDR1 is SGHRS, CDR2 YFSETQ, per germline. The CDR3, as DNA: TGCGCCAGCAGCTTGGAGTTCCGGAACATCTATGGCTACACCTTC. Protein: CASSLEFRNIYGYTF.

The chain couples TRBV7-2 to TRBJ2-3; D unresolved. This CDR3 contains 14 residues. CDR1 and CDR2 (germline): SGHTA, FQGNSA. The V end lost 1 base, the J end lost 3 bases, and 8 bases lay between the germline ends. The CDR3 nucleotides are TGTGCCAGCAGCTTAGTATTAGAAACAGATACGCAGTATTTT. Protein product: CASSLVLETDTQYF. The full variable domain, rest sourced from reference TRBV7-2 and TRBJ2-3, is GAGVSQSPSNKVTEKGKDVELRCDPISGHTALYWYRQSLGQGLEFLIYFQGNSAPDKSGLPSDRFSAERTGGSVSTLTIQRTQQEDSAVYLCASSLVLETDTQYFGPGTRLTVL.

The genes are TRBV7-9 and TRBJ2-1, with 10 bases lining up with TRBD1. Germline V gene lookup returns CDR1 SEHNR and CDR2 FQNEAQ (reference sequence). The CDR3 is 15 residues long. With 5 bases clipped from V and 5 bases from J, the junction kept 6 bases outside the gene matches. The CDR3 DNA reads as TGTGCCAGCAGCCATCGACAGGGGGCGAACAATGAGCAGTTCTTC. Amino acids: CASSHRQGANNEQFF.

This clonotype has just a few counts. The chain recombines TRBV9 with TRBJ2-1, with TRBD2 identical over 9 bases. The germline CDR1 and CDR2 sequences are SGDLS and YYNGEE. Trimming removed 2 bases from V and 8 bases from J; junction bases left unmatched: 8. The CDR3 length is 15 residues. The CDR3 region is CASSVGASGNHEQFF. The CDR3 DNA sequence: TGTGCCAGCAGCGTCGGGGCTAGCGGGAATCATGAGCAGTTCTTC.

This clonotype has a count of ten or more. This chain links TRBV27 with TRBJ2-5, with D unclear. This CDR3 has 14 residues. Trimming removed 2 bases at V and 4 bases at J, with 11 bases between. Per the germline V gene, CDR1 is MNHEY and CDR2 is SMNVEV (reference sequence). In nucleotides, the CDR3 is TGTGCCAGCAGTTTAGGTAGTGGGCGAGAGACCCAGTACTTC. Its protein product is CASSLGSGRETQYF.

The V call is TRBV29-1, the J call TRBJ1-1; D is uncertain. CDR1 SQVTM and CDR2 ANQGSEA come from the germline V gene. Deletions cut 4 bases from V and 4 bases from J, with 13 bases between. The CDR3 is 13 amino acids. The CDR3 DNA is TGCAGCGTTGCCTGGTTGGGGTTCACTGAAGCTTTCTTT. It codes for CSVAWLGFTEAFF.